The T cell receptor beta chain under discussion was sequenced for a study of shared clonotypes between healthy human individuals. The V segment lost 2 bases and the J segment 5 bases; nucleotides outside the gene matches: 6. The CDR3 sequence is 15 residues long. Germline CDR1 reads SNHLY; CDR2 reads FYNNEI. TCRdb's table, derived via immunoSEQ multiplex PCR, lists solely in-frame clones and lacks some. Of fewer than 650,000 clones listed, 60% to 85% were seen once; the top ten hold 10% to 15%. All donors were Caucasian adults living in Nashville, Tennessee. The sequencing sample was made of PBMCs. This clonotype originated in a woman between 35 and 50 years old in good health. Some clones in this sample may be carry-over from other donors' samples. The chain joins TRBV2 to TRBJ2-7; TRBD2 agrees at 10 bases. The CDR3 region has the DNA TGTGCCAGCAGTGAAATGGCTAGCGGGAGCCACGAGCAGTACTTC. It codes for CASSEMASGSHEQYF.